These T cell receptor beta chains were read from a single sample in a study of OX40 agonist ivuxolimab in advanced cancers. Clones were read by immunoSEQ multiplex PCR, and TCRdb kept only the in-frame ones, dropping some. The sample shows almost 80,000 clones, more than 75% of them seen only once. The material sequenced was CD4+ or CD8+ T cells sorted from blood, taken in a trial of the OX40 agonist ivuxolimab. The receptors were gathered from an adult with an advanced solid tumor such as melanoma, head and neck, liver or kidney cancer. CDR3s include the opening cysteine and the closing phenylalanine or tryptophan. A D gene is named only where the DNA matches it firmly. Some rows mark clone size as missing; the rest say once, few, many or name a class of expanded clone.

>TRBV19|NA|NA|TRBJ2-1
CASSISVGGNEQFF
TGTGCCAGTAGTATATCGGTTGGGGGCAATGAGCAGTTCTTC
>TRBV7-9|NA|NA|TRBJ1-4
CASRAVTGGEKLFF
TGTGCCAGCAGAGCCGTGACGGGCGGTGAAAAACTGTTTTTT
>TRBV19|NA|NA|TRBJ2-1
CASSTWASPSLNEQFF
TGTGCCAGTAGCACCTGGGCTAGCCCCTCTTTGAATGAGCAGTTCTTC
>TRBV23-1|NA|TRBD1|TRBJ1-2
CASSQCARGNGYTF
TGCGCCAGCAGTCAGTGCGCCAGGGGGAATGGCTACACCTTC
>TRBV15|once|TRBD2|TRBJ2-7
CATSEKREDYEQYF
TGTGCCACCAGCGAAAAGCGGGAGGACTACGAGCAGTACTTC
>TRBV19|once|NA|TRBJ1-5
CASSISTVGQPQHF
TGTGCCAGTAGTATTTCGACAGTGGGTCAGCCCCAGCATTTT
>TRBV30|NA|TRBD1|TRBJ2-7
CAWSVRDSFPEQYF
TGTGCCTGGAGTGTACGGGACAGCTTCCCCGAGCAGTACTTC
>TRBV25-1|once|NA|TRBJ1-2
CASSPNVAVNYGYTF
TGTGCCAGCAGTCCGAACGTGGCAGTTAACTATGGCTACACCTTC
>TRBV9|NA|TRBD2|TRBJ2-2
CASSVEVAGAIGELFF
TGTGCCAGCAGCGTAGAGGTAGCGGGAGCAATCGGGGAGCTGTTTTTT
>TRBV4-2|NA|TRBD2|TRBJ2-1
CASSPRAGDANEQFF
TGTGCCAGCAGCCCAAGAGCGGGAGATGCCAATGAGCAGTTCTTC
>TRBV10-2|NA|TRBD2|TRBJ2-1
CASRVAGGPSSEQFF
TGCGCCAGCAGGGTAGCGGGAGGGCCCTCGAGTGAGCAGTTCTTC
>TRBV5-1|NA|NA|TRBJ2-1
CASSLNYEQFF
TGCGCCAGCAGCTTGAACTATGAGCAGTTCTTC
>TRBV6-5|NA|NA|TRBJ1-2
CASSYSGQGLFYGYTF
TGTGCCAGCAGTTACTCAGGGCAGGGGCTTTTTTATGGCTACACCTTC
>TRBV7-9|NA|TRBD1|TRBJ1-2
CASSLDRGPRDGYGYTF
TGTGCCAGCAGCTTAGACAGGGGGCCGCGTGATGGCTATGGCTACACCTTC
>TRBV5-1|NA|NA|TRBJ1-5
CASRAGTNQPQHF
TGCGCCAGCAGAGCGGGGACGAATCAGCCCCAGCATTTT
>TRBV28|NA|NA|TRBJ2-1
CASDASGSGDEQFF
TGTGCCAGCGACGCGTCGGGATCTGGGGATGAGCAGTTCTTC
>TRBV4-1|NA|NA|TRBJ2-4
CASSQDQGGSGTGAKNIQYF
TGCGCCAGCAGCCAAGATCAAGGAGGGAGTGGAACGGGGGCCAAAAACATTCAGTACTTC
>TRBV5-8|NA|TRBD1|TRBJ2-5
CASSRDREETQYF
TGTGCCAGCAGCCGGGACAGGGAAGAGACCCAGTACTTC
>TRBV11-2|NA|NA|TRBJ2-7
CASSEKPGTSISYEQYF
TGTGCCAGCAGCGAAAAACCCGGGACCTCCATCTCCTACGAGCAGTACTTC
>TRBV28|NA|NA|TRBJ1-1
CASSLLASEAFF
TGTGCCAGCAGTTTATTGGCATCTGAAGCTTTCTTT
>TRBV4-2|NA|NA|TRBJ2-3
CASSQEASGDTQYF
TGTGCCAGCAGCCAAGAAGCCTCCGGGGATACGCAGTATTTT
>TRBV18|few|NA|TRBJ1-2
CASSADGPNYGYTF
TGTGCCAGCTCAGCGGACGGTCCTAACTATGGCTACACCTTC
>TRBV6-4|NA|TRBD1|TRBJ2-3
CASSPNTGGADTQYF
TGTGCCAGCAGCCCGAACACAGGGGGAGCAGATACGCAGTATTTT
>TRBV5-1|NA|NA|TRBJ2-7
CASSLGPGATYEQYF
TGCGCCAGCAGCTTGGGGCCAGGGGCGACCTACGAGCAGTACTTC
>TRBV4-2|NA|TRBD1|TRBJ1-2
CASSLEGTERPSGYTF
TGTGCCAGCAGCCTCGAAGGGACAGAGCGACCAAGCGGCTACACCTTC
>TRBV4-2|NA|NA|TRBJ1-1
CASSQDSGGTEAFF
TGTGCCAGCAGCCAAGACTCGGGGGGCACTGAAGCTTTCTTT
>TRBV5-1|NA|TRBD2|TRBJ2-7
CASSTNSGSDSYEQYF
TGCGCCAGCAGCACCAATAGCGGGAGCGACTCCTACGAGCAGTACTTC
>TRBV5-4|NA|NA|TRBJ2-7
CASSSGSSYEQYF
TGTGCCAGCAGCTCAGGGAGTTCCTACGAGCAGTACTTC
>TRBV27|NA|NA|TRBJ2-5
CASSRQWQETQYF
TGTGCCAGCAGTAGACAGTGGCAAGAGACCCAGTACTTC
>TRBV16|NA|NA|TRBJ2-7
CASSQLPRGNYEQYF
TGTGCCAGCAGCCAATTACCCAGGGGAAACTACGAGCAGTACTTC
>TRBV6-6|few|NA|TRBJ1-5
CASSTSSNQPQHF
TGTGCCAGCAGTACTAGTAGCAATCAGCCCCAGCATTTT
>TRBV9|NA|TRBD1|TRBJ1-2
CASSLSGQPIYGYTF
TGTGCCAGCAGTCTTTCGGGACAGCCGATCTATGGCTACACCTTC
>TRBV14|once|TRBD1|TRBJ2-7
CASSLGQGAREQYF
TGTGCCAGCAGCTTAGGACAGGGGGCGCGAGAGCAGTACTTC
>TRBV18|once|NA|TRBJ1-2
CASSPVHSPDNYGYTF
TGTGCCAGCTCACCGGTCCACTCACCCGATAACTATGGCTACACCTTC
>TRBV7-9|NA|NA|TRBJ1-2
CASSFGGFNYGYTF
TGTGCCAGCAGCTTTGGGGGGTTCAACTATGGCTACACCTTC
>TRBV7-9|NA|NA|TRBJ2-6
CASSLARSPGANVLTF
TGTGCCAGCAGCTTAGCGCGGAGTCCCGGGGCCAACGTCCTGACTTTC
>TRBV27|NA|NA|TRBJ1-5
CASSLRGGDQPQHF
TGTGCCAGCAGTTTAAGGGGGGGCGACCAGCCCCAGCATTTT
>TRBV5-1|NA|TRBD2|TRBJ2-5
CASSLEGTSGSWETQYF
TGCGCCAGCAGCTTGGAAGGGACTAGCGGGAGTTGGGAGACCCAGTACTTC
>TRBV6-5|NA|TRBD1|TRBJ2-7
CASTAGTGDNEQYF
TGTGCCAGTACGGCGGGGACAGGGGATAACGAGCAGTACTTC
>TRBV5-5|NA|NA|TRBJ1-2
CASSFGDGSGYTF
TGTGCCAGCAGCTTTGGCGACGGTAGTGGCTACACCTTC
>TRBV21-1|NA|NA|TRBJ1-4
CASSQEMVGREEEKLFF
TGTGCCAGCAGCCAAGAAATGGTGGGCAGGGAGGAAGAAAAACTGTTTTTT
>TRBV19|NA|NA|TRBJ2-1
CASSSWTAYNEQFF
TGTGCCAGTAGTTCCTGGACTGCCTACAATGAGCAGTTCTTC
>TRBV15|NA|NA|TRBJ2-2
CATSRSTANTGELFF
TGTGCCACCAGCAGATCGACAGCAAACACCGGGGAGCTGTTTTTT
>TRBV4-1|NA|NA|TRBJ2-3
CASSQLDLISTDTQYF
TGCGCCAGCAGCCAACTAGACCTCATAAGCACAGATACGCAGTATTTT
>TRBV6-5|once|NA|TRBJ2-5
CASSYRTAKETQYF
TGTGCCAGCAGTTACAGGACGGCAAAAGAGACCCAGTACTTC
>TRBV5-1|NA|NA|TRBJ1-3
CASSLGDRTGNTIYF
TGCGCCAGCAGCTTGGGGGACCGCACTGGAAACACCATATATTTT
>TRBV7-7|NA|NA|TRBJ2-5
CASSSGRLVGAQTQYF
TGTGCCAGCAGCTCCGGAAGACTAGTTGGGGCCCAGACCCAGTACTTC
>TRBV5-6|NA|NA|TRBJ1-3
CASSLGQGLPGNTIYF
TGTGCCAGCAGCTTGGGTCAGGGCCTCCCTGGAAACACCATATATTTT
>TRBV14|once|TRBD2|TRBJ2-3
CASSQVVAGAGPDTQYF
TGTGCCAGCAGCCAAGTAGTAGCGGGAGCAGGTCCGGATACGCAGTATTTT
>TRBV18|NA|TRBD1|TRBJ2-2
CASSRQGPNTGELFF
TGTGCCAGCTCACGACAGGGGCCGAACACCGGGGAGCTGTTTTTT
>TRBV4-1|NA|TRBD1|TRBJ1-2
CASSQDRATWDRGYTF
TGCGCCAGCAGCCAAGACAGGGCCACATGGGACAGGGGCTACACCTTC
>TRBV6-1|once|NA|TRBJ1-2
CASSETGSGIYGYTF
TGTGCCAGCAGTGAAACTGGGTCAGGGATCTATGGCTACACCTTC
>TRBV6-6|once|TRBD1|TRBJ1-6
CASGQGRSSPLHF
TGTGCCAGTGGACAGGGGCGTTCTTCACCCCTCCACTTT
>TRBV7-9|once|NA|TRBJ1-3
CASSLTYSGNTIYF
TGTGCCAGCAGCTTAACCTACTCTGGAAACACCATATATTTT